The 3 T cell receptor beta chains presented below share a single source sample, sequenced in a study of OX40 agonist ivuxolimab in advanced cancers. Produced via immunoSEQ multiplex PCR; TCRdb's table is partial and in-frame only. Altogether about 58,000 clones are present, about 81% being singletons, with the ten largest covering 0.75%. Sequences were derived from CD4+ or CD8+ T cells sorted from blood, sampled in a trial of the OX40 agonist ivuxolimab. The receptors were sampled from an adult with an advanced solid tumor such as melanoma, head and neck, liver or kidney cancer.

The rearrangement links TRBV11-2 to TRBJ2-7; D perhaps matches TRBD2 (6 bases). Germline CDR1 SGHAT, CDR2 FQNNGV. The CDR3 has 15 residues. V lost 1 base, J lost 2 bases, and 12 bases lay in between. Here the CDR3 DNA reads TGTGCCAGCAGCTTAGCCGGGGGTATAGCCTACGAGCAGTACTTC. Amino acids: CASSLAGGIAYEQYF.

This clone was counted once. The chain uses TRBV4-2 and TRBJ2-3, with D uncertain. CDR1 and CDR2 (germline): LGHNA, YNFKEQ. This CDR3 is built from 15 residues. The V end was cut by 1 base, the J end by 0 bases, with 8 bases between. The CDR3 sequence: CASSQVQYSTDTQYF. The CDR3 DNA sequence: TGTGCCAGCAGCCAAGTGCAATATAGCACAGATACGCAGTATTTT.

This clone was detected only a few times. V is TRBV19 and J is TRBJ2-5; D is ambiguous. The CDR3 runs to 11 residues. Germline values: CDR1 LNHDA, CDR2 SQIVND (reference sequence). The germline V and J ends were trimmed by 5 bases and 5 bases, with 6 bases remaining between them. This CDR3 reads CASSLGETQYF. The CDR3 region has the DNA TGTGCCAGTAGTCTAGGGGAGACCCAGTACTTC.